These T cell receptor beta chains were read from a single sample in a study of graft-versus-host responses after intestinal transplantation. What these receptors recognize is not known. Assay used: immunoSEQ multiplex PCR; TCRdb lists only in-frame clones, some missing. The table has around 130,000 clones, 90% to 95% seen once. The material sequenced was unstimulated CD4+ T cells sorted from spleen or lymph node cells, taken before intestinal transplant. These TCRs come from a human donor who received an intestinal transplant. The conserved cysteine and the conserved F or W are not part of the CDR3 here.

CDR3aa	v_gene	j_gene
SGRTGKETQY	TRBV29-1	TRBJ2-5
ASSLDSYEQY	TRBV11-2	TRBJ2-7
ASSVGVAGKTDTQY	TRBV9	TRBJ2-3
ASMWTSGGTQF	TRBV2	TRBJ2-1
AINQGNPPGELF	TRBV10-3	TRBJ2-2
ASSHLQGSYEQY	TRBV5-4	.
ASSLDRGPYGYT	TRBV7-9	TRBJ1-2
ASSIGPANYGYT	TRBV19	TRBJ1-2
ASSDQRINEQF	TRBV5-1	TRBJ2-1
ASRRGEGEKLF	TRBV9	TRBJ1-4
ASSYSLQEYNEQF	TRBV6-5	TRBJ2-1
ASRGLAGGSDTQY	TRBV2	TRBJ2-3
ASSFQGVRRETQY	TRBV5-1	TRBJ2-5
ASSNYGQGIRKAF	TRBV5-1	TRBJ1-1
ASSPHTVKQGTEAF	TRBV18	TRBJ1-1
ASSLAAGSNYGYT	TRBV5-1	TRBJ1-2
ASARGQGANNEQF	TRBV18	TRBJ2-1
ASSTSRGGQETQY	TRBV5-4	TRBJ2-5
ASSWDTGNQPQH	TRBV19	TRBJ1-5
ASSLVSSEQY	TRBV7-8	TRBJ2-7
ASSTLGWGTTEQY	TRBV6-1	TRBJ2-7
ASSPYTRGGVITGELF	TRBV7-3	TRBJ2-2
ASRGAAGNSPLH	TRBV6-5	TRBJ1-6
ASSLGGALETQY	TRBV7-6	TRBJ2-5
ASSPRAENSPLH	TRBV5-6	TRBJ1-6
ASSLAENTEAF	TRBV7-6	TRBJ1-1
ASSLDRQHYGYT	TRBV18	TRBJ1-2
ASSPLGLGRQETQY	TRBV11-2	TRBJ2-5
ASSDHEQGSGTDTQY	TRBV25-1	TRBJ2-3
ASSEQGIRMNTEAF	TRBV2	TRBJ1-1
ASLSGGPDTQY	TRBV2	TRBJ2-3
ASSQAGGGVGEQY	TRBV4-2	TRBJ2-7
ASSLKVNSPLH	TRBV6-6	TRBJ1-6
SVAGGSKNIQY	TRBV29-1	TRBJ2-4
ASSEGLGPAGQF	TRBV25-1	TRBJ2-1
ASRPGGTGELF	TRBV5-4	TRBJ2-2
ASSRTGGDGYT	TRBV4-1	TRBJ1-2
AISAENRYGYT	TRBV10-3	TRBJ1-2
AGRHGDMRNSPLH	TRBV30	TRBJ1-6
ASTSGGSDTQY	TRBV5-1	TRBJ2-3
ASSPGQQETQY	TRBV5-6	TRBJ2-5
ASSLVGDTTGGGYT	TRBV7-8	TRBJ1-2
ASSESERGGRDTQY	TRBV2	TRBJ2-3
ASSQGPIMYGYT	TRBV14	TRBJ1-2
ASSLSRDTEAF	TRBV7-3	TRBJ1-1
ASSQDLGGYGYT	TRBV4-2	TRBJ1-2
ATSSFVYNEQF	TRBV15	TRBJ2-1
ASKRTEAHNEQF	TRBV5-1	TRBJ2-1
ASSAPSGGAFRSQY	TRBV6-1	TRBJ2-5
ATSRGQGGNTQY	TRBV15	TRBJ2-3
ASSLSQANYGYT	TRBV27	TRBJ1-2
ASRTSGGTHEQF	TRBV11-3	TRBJ2-1
ASSLTGAGGNTIY	TRBV5-1	TRBJ1-3
SAGSSGGYT	TRBV20-1	TRBJ1-2
ASSGRGNTDTQY	TRBV5-1	TRBJ2-3
ASDSGTGKETQY	TRBV10-1	TRBJ2-5
ASSPTSGGSYNEQF	TRBV18	TRBJ2-1